This record covers a single TCR beta chain. The data belong to a study of T cells expressing NK-cell markers. Whole-study context: Of eight sequenced donors, seven were HCMV-seropositive and one HCMV-seronegative.

Scientists made TCR beta cDNA using 5'RACE template switching with UMIs. TCRdb reprocessed the 5' RACE reads, with one entry per CDR3 protein and no DNA. This sample contains 400,000 to 500,000 distinct CDR3 sequences. Germline assignment: CDR1 DFQATT and CDR2 SNEGSKA (reference sequence). CDR3 size: 14 residues. The source of this sequence is a woman aged 18 to 75 in good health. The chain combines TRBV20-1 with TRBJ1-6. The sample was blood T cells: a sorted CD56 or NKG2C T cell subset, CD4+ or CD8+ T cells, or bulk PBMC T cells (not recorded which). This CDR3 reads CSASKGSNNSPLHF.